The 25 T cell receptor beta chains below come from one sample, sequenced in a study of T cell responses to AZD1222 COVID-19 vaccine. TCRdb keeps only in-frame clones here, not all; method: immunoSEQ multiplex PCR. This sample has 150,000 to 200,000 clones, with 85% to 90% found just once. The sequencing used peripheral blood, collected on day 0 of MenACWY control vaccination. The receptors originated from an adult in good health.

Turning to this clone: No conserved phenylalanine or tryptophan ends this CDR3, so it is likely a read error. No DNA is shown, since the ends of the CDR3 on it are uncertain; the CDR3 is the one TCRdb lists. This chain links TRBV27 with TRBJ1-2. The V gene's germline CDR1 is MNHEY and CDR2 SMNVEV (reference sequence). The CDR3 has 9 amino acids, counting both end residues. The CDR3 reads CASSPGRSP.

This rearrangement joins TRBV30 to TRBJ2-5; D gene ambiguous. Germline CDR1 reads GTSNPN; CDR2 reads SVGIG (reference sequence). The V gene lost 0 bases and the J gene lost 5 bases, with 10 bases spanning the gap. CDR3 size: 13 residues. The CDR3 here is CAWSVKGSETQYF. The CDR3 DNA follows: TGTGCCTGGAGTGTAAAAGGGTCCGAGACCCAGTACTTC.

This clone was recorded only once. CDR3 nucleotide sequence: TGTGCCAGTCGCACTTCCAACACTGAAGCTTTCTTT. This translates into CASRTSNTEAFF. The chain has TRBV28 and TRBJ1-1; D ambiguous. The CDR3 runs 12 residues. The germline V and J ends were trimmed by 9 bases and 2 bases, with 10 bases remaining between them. Germline V gene data show CDR1 as MDHEN and CDR2 as SYDVKM.

The gene calls are TRBV6-4 and TRBJ1-5, with no clear D. V was cut by 5 bases and J by 6 bases, with 5 bases left in between. This CDR3 has 11 residues. CDR1 and CDR2 (germline): MRHNA, SNTAGT. The DNA for the CDR3 is TGTGCCAGCAGTAGATTTCAGCCCCAGCATTTT. Protein sequence: CASSRFQPQHF.

The chain recombines TRBV6-5 with TRBJ2-7; TRBD1 agrees at 9 bases. From germline, CDR1 is MNHEY and CDR2 SVGAGI. The CDR3 contains 14 residues. Trimming at V came to 5 bases and at J to 4 bases, leaving 6 bases not matched to a gene. The CDR3, as DNA: TGTGCCAGCAGTCGGGCGGGACAGGGATACGAGCAGTACTTC. Protein sequence: CASSRAGQGYEQYF.

The V and J genes are TRBV5-1 and TRBJ2-7, with 7 bases lining up with TRBD1. J was trimmed by 0 bases and V by 4 bases; bases with no gene match: 10. The CDR3 runs to 16 residues. Germline V gives CDR1 SGHRS, CDR2 YFSETQ. CDR3 sequence reads: CASSHRRDSSSYEQYF. The CDR3 DNA is TGCGCCAGCAGCCACCGCCGGGACAGCTCCTCCTACGAGCAGTACTTC.

The V call is TRBV4-1, the J call TRBJ2-3, with 10 nucleotides matching TRBD2. Germline V gene data show CDR1 as MGHRA and CDR2 as YSYEKL. The CDR3 sequence is 17 residues long. J was trimmed by 2 bases and V by 2 bases; bases with no gene match: 7. Here the CDR3 reads CASSQRHSGGTTDTQYF. In nucleotides, the CDR3 is TGCGCCAGCAGCCAACGCCATAGCGGGGGGACCACAGATACGCAGTATTTT.

V is TRBV7-3 and J is TRBJ2-6; 10 bases match TRBD1. With 4 bases clipped from V and 2 bases from J, the junction kept 11 bases outside the gene matches. CDR3 size: 19 residues. Germline V gives CDR1 SGHTA, CDR2 FQGTGA. The CDR3 reads CASSSWDRGSVTGANVLTF. CDR3 DNA sequence: TGTGCCAGCAGCTCTTGGGACAGGGGATCAGTCACTGGGGCCAACGTCCTGACTTTC.

The genes are TRBV28 and TRBJ2-1; maybe TRBD2 (5 bases). This CDR3 spans 12 amino acids. Germline loops: CDR1 MDHEN, CDR2 SYDVKM. The V end lost 2 bases, the J end lost 12 bases, and 11 bases lay between the germline ends. The DNA of the CDR3 is TGTGCCAGCAGTTTAAATCGGGGTAGGCAGTTCTTC. Its protein product is CASSLNRGRQFF.

V usage is TRBV6-6 and J usage is TRBJ1-3; no reliable D call. The CDR3 consists of 13 residues. Deletions cut 2 bases from V and 9 bases from J, with 11 bases between. Germline V gives CDR1 MNHNY, CDR2 SVGAGI (reference sequence). The CDR3 reads CASSYRVPGTIYF. CDR3 nucleotide sequence: TGTGCCAGCAGTTACAGGGTTCCGGGCACCATATATTTT.

J is TRBJ2-1 and V is TRBV19; 11 positions agree with TRBD2. Germline V gives CDR1 LNHDA, CDR2 SQIVND (reference sequence). The CDR3 spans 17 residues. Trimming removed 4 bases from V and 2 bases from J; junction bases left unmatched: 7. DNA of the CDR3: TGTGCCAGTAGTAATTCCGTAGCGGGAGGGCCCTACAATGAGCAGTTCTTC. Amino acids: CASSNSVAGGPYNEQFF.

As for this clone: Other DNA sequences in the sample encode the same CDR3. The chain is built from TRBV30 and TRBJ2-3; unclear D gene. CDR1 is GTSNPN, CDR2 SVGIG, per germline (reference sequence). The CDR3 extends over 12 amino acids. Trimming shortened V by 4 bases and J by 2 bases, and 7 bases separated the two germline ends. CDR3 sequence: CAWTGLTDTQYF. In DNA, the CDR3 is TGTGCCTGGACCGGGCTCACAGATACGCAGTATTTT.

This sequence joins TRBV12-3 or TRBV12-4 and TRBJ1-5; the D is unclear. This CDR3 is 13 amino acids long. With 1 base removed from V and 4 bases from J, the gap between germline ends came to 5 bases. The CDR3 sequence is CASSLGLNQPQHF. The CDR3 DNA reads as TGTGCCAGCAGTTTAGGCCTAAATCAGCCCCAGCATTTT.

CDR3 loop: CASGQSGGAGDTQYF. CDR3 coding DNA: TGTGCCAGCGGCCAGTCGGGGGGGGCCGGAGATACGCAGTATTTT. This chain joins TRBV9 and TRBJ2-3, with 8 bases matching TRBD2. CDR1 and CDR2 (germline): SGDLS, YYNGEE. The J segment lost 5 bases and the V segment lost 7 bases, leaving 12 bases of the junction unmatched. The CDR3 consists of 15 residues.

The gene calls are TRBV9 and TRBJ2-7, with 7 bases fitting TRBD2. Germline V CDR1 and CDR2: SGDLS, YYNGEE. The CDR3 consists of 14 residues. V was clipped by 4 bases and J by 6 bases; unmatched bases: 10. Written as DNA, the CDR3 is TGTGCCAGCAGCTTCCTAGCGGTAGCGGGCGAGCAGTACTTC. Protein product: CASSFLAVAGEQYF.

The rearrangement uses TRBV7-9 and TRBJ2-7, with 9 bases fitting TRBD1. The J segment lost 2 bases and the V segment lost 5 bases, leaving 7 bases of the junction unmatched. The CDR3 is made up of 15 amino acids. Germline V gene lookup returns CDR1 SEHNR and CDR2 FQNEAQ (reference sequence). This chain's CDR3 is CASSLLRTGAYEQYF. The DNA of the CDR3 is TGTGCCAGCAGCCTCTTAAGGACAGGGGCCTACGAGCAGTACTTC.

The V call is TRBV6-5, the J call TRBJ1-1, with D possibly being TRBD1 (6 bases). The CDR3 consists of 14 residues. Trimming cost V 6 bases and J 4 bases, with 15 bases left between them. The germline gives CDR1 MNHEY, CDR2 SVGAGI. CDR3 region: CASRPGTLPTEAFF. CDR3 DNA: TGTGCCAGCAGGCCCGGGACACTACCCACTGAAGCTTTCTTT.

The chain employs TRBV28 and TRBJ2-6; perhaps TRBD2 as D (5 bases). Germline V CDR1 and CDR2: MDHEN, SYDVKM. Trimming took 8 bases from V and 3 from J, leaving 8 bases between them. The CDR3 covers 13 residues. The CDR3: CASEGSGANVLTF. CDR3 DNA sequence: TGTGCCAGCGAGGGAAGTGGGGCCAACGTCCTGACTTTC. Full variable domain (outside the CDR3, taken from reference TRBV28 and TRBJ2-6): DVKVTQSSRYLVKRTGEKVFLECVQDMDHENMFWYRQDPGLGLRLIYFSYDVKMKEKGDIPEGYSVSREKKERFSLILESASTNQTSMYLCASEGSGANVLTFGAGSRLTVL.

The chain combines TRBV5-4 with TRBJ1-4, with 7 bases aligning to TRBD1. Germline CDR1 reads SGHNT; CDR2 reads YYREEE (reference sequence). V shed 0 bases, J shed 3 bases, and the junction held 5 bases outside the gene matches. The CDR3 has 16 residues. The CDR3 DNA sequence: TGTGCCAGCAGCTTGGGGGACAGCCTTCCTAATGAAAAACTGTTTTTT. Residues: CASSLGDSLPNEKLFF.

Points on this clone: Mismatch with germline at one junction end may stem from a read error. This sequence joins TRBV6-1 and TRBJ1-2, with D possibly TRBD1 on 5 matching bases. The CDR3 runs 13 residues. CDR1 and CDR2 (germline): MNHNS, SASEGT. The CDR3 loop reads CASSEAQGRSLNF. CDR3 coding DNA: TGTGCCAGCAGTGAAGCCCAGGGAAGGTCCCTGAACTTC.

The V gene is TRBV19, the J gene TRBJ2-3; D is unresolved. CDR1 and CDR2 from the germline V gene are LNHDA and SQIVND (reference sequence). V lost 7 bases and J 1 base, leaving 21 bases between the germline ends. The CDR3 is made up of 17 amino acids. The CDR3 DNA sequence: TGTGCCAGTAATGCGCGACGCGCGAGGACGGGCACAGATACGCAGTATTTT. Its translation is CASNARRARTGTDTQYF.

This clone was counted a single time. The rearrangement joins TRBV3-1 (or the pseudogene TRBV3-2) to TRBJ2-7; D might be TRBD2 (6 bases). Trimming removed 1 base at V and 6 bases at J, with 13 bases between. The CDR3 length is 14 residues. Germline V lookup: CDR1 LGHDT, CDR2 YNNKEL (reference sequence). The chain's CDR3 is CASSQVLSGSEQYF. The CDR3 DNA sequence: TGTGCCAGCAGCCAAGTCCTTAGCGGAAGCGAGCAGTACTTC.

In this sample, this clone turned up once. This chain joins TRBV10-3 and TRBJ1-5; 9 bases match TRBD1. Losses at the gene ends were 2 bases for V and 5 bases for J; bases not matched to a gene: 4. The CDR3 consists of 15 residues. Per the germline V gene, CDR1 is ENHRY and CDR2 is SYGVKD. Here the CDR3 DNA reads TGTGCCATCAGTGAGGGCCGGGACAGGGATCAGCCCCAGCATTTT. It yields the protein CAISEGRDRDQPQHF.

This clone was observed a single time. The chain links TRBV18 to TRBJ1-2; no firm D call. The CDR3 covers 15 residues. Trimming took 2 bases from V and 0 from J, leaving 10 bases between them. The germline CDR1 and CDR2 sequences are KGHSH and LQKENI. The CDR3: CASSPDDGANYGYTF. The CDR3 coding sequence is TGTGCCAGCTCACCAGATGACGGAGCTAACTATGGCTACACCTTC.

The chain joins TRBV6-8 to TRBJ1-4; 10 bases map to TRBD1. The germline V gene encodes CDR1 MNHGY and CDR2 SAAAGT. The CDR3 has 13 amino acids. After removal of 4 bases from V and 7 bases from J, the junction contained 0 bases not matched to a gene. Written as DNA, the CDR3 is TGTGCCAGCAGTTGGGACAGGGGTGAAAAACTGTTTTTT. Translation gives CASSWDRGEKLFF.